The TCR beta chain described here comes from a study of identical twins. This clonotype was recorded a few times. Its antigen is unknown. TCRdb reprocessed the 5' RACE reads via MiXCR and lists one record per CDR3 protein. The sample consists of about 500,000 distinct CDR3 sequences, 13% to 15% of them appearing once. This CDR3 has 13 amino acids. V was cut by 4 bases and J by 3 bases, with 11 bases left in between. Germline V CDR1 and CDR2: SGDLS, YYNGEE. Points from the study as a whole: Insertions were reduced in abundant cord blood beta clonotypes but not in memory repertoires. In drawing conclusions, the study used cross-sectional statistical analysis and did not follow the same donors.

The data also belong to a second study, concerning yellow fever vaccine responses in identical twins.

This receptor was identified in a woman aged 18-30 years in good health. The rearrangement uses TRBV9 and TRBJ2-7, with D possibly being TRBD1 or TRBD2 (5 bases each). The sequenced sample consisted of CD4+ T cells sorted from blood. The CDR3 DNA is TGTGCCAGCAGCACGGGACCACACTACGAGCAGTACTTC. Its protein product is CASSTGPHYEQYF.